This T cell receptor beta chain was found in a study of T cell responses to AZD1222 COVID-19 vaccine (dated by TCRdb to about 2021). Concerning the study at large: AZD1222 recipients whose second dose came at about 4 weeks and those whose second dose came at about 12 weeks were combined into one group, since spike-specific TCR depth and breadth did not differ between the two schedules. A total of approximately 240 trial participants underwent TCR sequencing, of whom 200 to 220 had received two doses of AZD1222 and roughly 26 had received two doses of the MenACWY control vaccine. Trial participants were enrolled into age subgroups of 18-55, 56-69 and 70-plus years, which contained about 150, 28 and 57 TCR-sequenced participants, respectively.

On this clone: Its antigen has not been determined. It has no much larger one-base neighbor in the sample; base qualities were not kept.

General conclusions and limits of the study: Reportedly, close to half of the unique spike-specific TCRs recognized epitopes lying outside the regions that are mutated in the B.1.351 and B.1.1.7 variants. The vaccine-associated CD4 TCRs covered the entire spike protein, and the dominant responses fell in regions 160-218 and 743-854. After two AZD1222 doses, both the breadth and the depth of spike-specific TCRs were significantly higher than at day 0 and than in MenACWY recipients. In the small 56-69-year group, the increase in depth fell short of significance, most likely because of low power. Because no samples from the day 14 peak response were available, repertoires could be characterized only after the peak T cell response. Participants were mostly white British and included more females than males, and it was suggested by the authors that clonal diversity may have been underestimated. Only five to seven AZD1222 recipients were SARS-CoV-2 seropositive at baseline, limiting conclusions about previously exposed vaccinees.

Per the germline V gene (reference sequence), LGHDT is the CDR1 and YNNKEL is the CDR2. Between the V and J ends, shortened by 3 bases and 4 bases respectively, the junction contains 4 bases. Including the terminal cysteine and phenylalanine, the CDR3 comprises 12 residues. The only DNA kept is the CDR3, 36 bases in frame from the first base. The CDR3 regions of human TCRbeta chains were analyzed by immunosequencing. The source study handled its data this way. TCRs in the repertoires were matched against a reference library of SARS-CoV-2-specific TCRs that had been generated with the MIRA antigen-specificity platform. Breadth was defined as the fraction of unique TCRs that were SARS-CoV-2-associated, and depth was defined as the fraction of total T cells that were SARS-CoV-2-associated. Using the MIRA data, every spike-specific TCR was mapped to the spike region that the TCR reacted to and assigned to either a CD4 or a CD8 class. Log10-transformed breadth and depth values were compared by one-way ANOVA with Sidak's multiple comparisons tests. TCRdb limited this immuneACCESS table to in-frame rearrangements with V and J called. A share of clones is missing; checked studies link under half to unresolved V genes, and the rest is unexplained. The V and J calls and clone size were taken over from that table, and D and trimming were inferred from the DNA. This sample has about 100,000 clones in its table, and roughly nine tenths of those were observed once. Roughly 17% of the sample belongs to the ten largest clones.

The sample's time point label is to be understood as: baseline before first vaccination. Vaccinee samples came from UK trials COV001 and COV002, including a single-blind randomized controlled phase 2/3 trial of AZD1222 (ChAdOx1 nCoV-19) in healthy adults. For TCRbeta chain sequencing, PBMC samples from trial participants were taken at day 0 and at day 28 after the second dose. The sequence links TRBV3-1 (or the pseudogene TRBV3-2) to TRBJ1-3, with no confident D gene call. The clonotype originates from an adult in good health. The material sequenced was peripheral blood, taken on day 0 of AZD1222 vaccination. The CDR3 is CASSHSGNTIYF. The nucleotide sequence reads as follows: TGTGCCAGCAGCCACTCCGGAAACACCATATATTTT.